The 23 T cell receptor beta chains below were found in one sample sequenced in a study of human T cells and chemical hapten exposure. TCRdb reprocessed the RACE reads via MiXCR and lists one record per CDR3 protein. This table has 85,000 to 100,000 distinct CDR3 sequences, more than 9.5% appearing once. Sample time point: patch test 2, 6 weeks after DPC sensitization. Treatment reported: therapeutic diphenylcyclopropenone sensitization with weekly scalp DPC. The input for sequencing was whole blood, taken in connection with sensitization to the hapten diphenylcyclopropenone (DPC). The receptors shown here come from a man between 40 and 49 years old with alopecia areata. Some clones in this sample may be carry-over from other donors' samples.

This clonotype appeared many times. This sequence joins TRBV29-1 and TRBJ2-3; 7 bases are a match to TRBD1. Losses at the gene ends were 7 bases for V and 1 base for J; bases not matched to a gene: 8. The CDR3 spans 14 residues. The V gene's germline CDR1 is SQVTM and CDR2 ANQGSEA. CDR3 DNA sequence: TGCAGCGGCAGACAGGGCGCCGGCACAGATACGCAGTATTTT. It codes for CSGRQGAGTDTQYF.

This clonotype appeared a few times. The rearrangement uses TRBV7-9 and TRBJ2-3; D ambiguous. The CDR3 runs to 14 residues. Germline V CDR1 and CDR2: SEHNR, FQNEAQ (reference sequence). For the CDR3, the DNA is TGTGCTTACACTGAGAGACCTAACACAGATACGCAGTATTTT. Translated: CAYTERPNTDTQYF.

This clonotype occurred a few times. This rearrangement joins TRBV7-3 to TRBJ2-1; 7 bases agree with TRBD2. CDR3 length: 18 amino acids. Germline trimming cut 4 bases from V and 4 bases from J; bases unmatched to any gene: 16. Germline CDR1 reads SGHTA; CDR2 reads FQGTGA. CDR3 residues: CASSSSPAVVGGYNEQFF. The CDR3 DNA follows: TGTGCCAGCAGCTCCTCACCGGCCGTAGTGGGAGGGTACAATGAGCAGTTCTTC.

This chain connects TRBV9 to TRBJ2-7; D gene unclear. V was clipped by 0 bases and J by 6 bases, with 10 bases between them. The germline CDR1 and CDR2 sequences are SGDLS and YYNGEE. This CDR3 has 13 residues. CDR3 bases: TGTGCCAGCAGCGTAGCTACGATGGGCGAGCAGTACTTC. Translating gives CASSVATMGEQYF.

This chain joins TRBV29-1 and TRBJ2-1; D unresolved. The CDR3 length is 11 residues. V lost 1 base and J 4 bases, leaving 2 bases between the germline ends. Germline CDR1 SQVTM, CDR2 ANQGSEA. The chain's CDR3 is CSVEVYNEQFF. The CDR3 nucleotides are TGCAGCGTTGAAGTTTACAATGAGCAGTTCTTC.

The table lists this clonotype with many counts. CDR3 residues: CASSFAGGYEKLFF. In DNA form, the CDR3 reads TGTGCCAGCAGTTTTGCAGGGGGTTATGAAAAACTGTTTTTT. The chain joins TRBV12-3 or TRBV12-4 to TRBJ1-4, with 7 bases identical to TRBD1. Losses at the gene ends were 3 bases for V and 6 bases for J; bases not matched to a gene: 4. The CDR3 is 14 amino acids.

The genes are TRBV27 and TRBJ1-6; the D gene is possibly TRBD1 (6 bases). CDR1 is MNHEY and CDR2 is SMNVEV in the germline V gene (reference sequence). Trimming pared 5 bases from V and 5 bases from J, leaving 13 bases between. The CDR3 runs 15 residues. The CDR3 loop reads CASSLGTNNNSPLHF. CDR3 bases: TGTGCCAGCAGTCTAGGGACAAATAATAATTCACCCCTCCACTTT.

The V gene is TRBV15, the J gene TRBJ2-2, with a tentative D call TRBD2 (6 bases). V was cut by 6 bases and J by 6 bases, with 17 bases left in between. This CDR3 is 15 amino acids long. CDR1 is LNHNV and CDR2 is YYDKDF in the germline V gene (reference sequence). The CDR3 protein is CATRPTSFGSGELFF. The CDR3 DNA is TGTGCCACCAGACCGACTAGTTTCGGGTCCGGGGAGCTGTTTTTT. Full variable domain (outside the CDR3, taken from reference TRBV15 and TRBJ2-2): DAMVIQNPRYQVTQFGKPVTLSCSQTLNHNVMYWYQQKSSQAPKLLFHYYDKDFNNEADTPDNFQSRRPNTSFCFLDIRSPGLGDTAMYLCATRPTSFGSGELFFGEGSRLTVL.

This clonotype was seen a handful of times. The gene calls are TRBV20-1 and TRBJ2-5, with 12 bases that match TRBD2. The ends lost 2 bases at V and 5 bases at J; junction bases unmatched: 6. The CDR3 is 15 residues long. Germline CDR1 and CDR2: DFQATT and SNEGSKA (reference sequence). This CDR3 is CSARLAGGPWETQYF. CDR3 DNA sequence: TGCAGTGCTAGACTAGCGGGAGGGCCTTGGGAGACCCAGTACTTC.

This clonotype has a count of ten or more. J is TRBJ2-2 and V is TRBV15; no definite D call. The CDR3 runs 14 residues. The germline gives CDR1 LNHNV, CDR2 YYDKDF (reference sequence). Deletions cut 0 bases from V and 1 base from J, with 3 bases between. CDR3 amino acids: CATSRDRNTGELFF. CDR3 in DNA: TGTGCCACCAGCAGAGATCGGAACACCGGGGAGCTGTTTTTT. The variable domain in full, with the rest retrieved from reference TRBV15 and TRBJ2-2, is DAMVIQNPRYQVTQFGKPVTLSCSQTLNHNVMYWYQQKSSQAPKLLFHYYDKDFNNEADTPDNFQSRRPNTSFCFLDIRSPGLGDTAMYLCATSRDRNTGELFFGEGSRLTVL.

This clonotype has at least ten counts. V usage is TRBV5-1 and J usage is TRBJ2-7; D could derive from TRBD1 or TRBD2 (5 bases each). Per germline, CDR1 SGHRS and CDR2 YFSETQ. The CDR3 totals 15 residues. The V and J ends lost 0 bases and 2 bases respectively, with 12 bases between them. CDR3 loop: CASSLVGEEAYEQYF. CDR3 in DNA: TGCGCCAGCAGCTTGGTGGGGGAAGAAGCCTACGAGCAGTACTTC.

This clonotype was picked up many times. As DNA, the CDR3 is TGTGCCAGCAGCTCAGGACCAGAAAAACTGTTTTTT. This encodes CASSSGPEKLFF. This chain uses TRBV3-1 with TRBJ1-4; D unresolved. The V end was cut by 5 bases, the J end by 8 bases, with 9 bases between. Per the germline V gene, CDR1 is LGHDT and CDR2 is YNNKEL (reference sequence). This CDR3 is 12 amino acids long.

V usage is TRBV9 and J usage is TRBJ2-7; D may be TRBD1 (6 bases). Germline V gene sequence: CDR1 SGDLS, CDR2 YYNGEE. CDR3 length: 14 residues. V was clipped by 4 bases and J by 5 bases, with 16 bases between them. CDR3 in DNA: TGTGCCAGCAGCCAAGCCGGACAGACGGACGAGCAGTACTTC. It is translated as CASSQAGQTDEQYF.

This clonotype has only a few counts. The chain uses TRBV6-6 and TRBJ2-2; 8 bases fit TRBD2. The CDR3 consists of 16 residues. J lost 4 bases, V lost 0 bases, and 4 bases had no gene match. From germline, CDR1 is MNHNY and CDR2 SVGAGI (reference sequence). Here the CDR3 DNA reads TGTGCCAGCAGTTACTCCCCACTAGCGGTCACCGGGGAGCTGTTTTTT. Translation: CASSYSPLAVTGELFF.

This clonotype has at least ten counts. The chain uses TRBV18 and TRBJ1-1, with D hard to call. The ends were cut back, 8 bases at V and 0 bases at J, with 10 bases in the middle. This CDR3 comprises 13 residues. Germline-derived CDR1 and CDR2 are KGHSH and LQKENI. The CDR3 DNA sequence: TGTGCCAGCCAAGATGCAATGAACACTGAAGCTTTCTTT. This translates into CASQDAMNTEAFF. Together with reference TRBV18 and TRBJ1-1, the CDR3 gives the full variable domain: NAGVMQNPRHLVRRRGQEARLRCSPMKGHSHVYWYRQLPEEGLKFMVYLQKENIIDESGMPKERFSAEFPKEGPSILRIQQVVRGDSAAYFCASQDAMNTEAFFGQGTRLTVV.

This clonotype occurred a few times. CDR3 sequence: CASSQLLPGGSDEQFF. The CDR3 region has the DNA TGCGCCAGCAGCCAGCTTTTACCGGGAGGGTCGGATGAGCAGTTCTTC. The chain recombines TRBV5-1 with TRBJ2-1; 8 positions match TRBD2. The CDR3 covers 16 residues. The V gene end was trimmed by 4 bases and the J gene end by 8 bases; junction bases not matched to a gene: 14. Germline V gene data show CDR1 as SGHRS and CDR2 as YFSETQ.

This clonotype occurred a few times. This chain uses TRBV7-2 with TRBJ2-1; the D gene is possibly TRBD1 (6 bases). The CDR3 is made up of 12 amino acids. V shed 3 bases and J shed 10 bases, with 10 bases lying between them. Germline CDR1 SGHTA, CDR2 FQGNSA. The CDR3 protein is CASSFSRGEQFF. Here the CDR3 DNA reads TGTGCCAGCAGCTTTAGCAGGGGCGAGCAGTTCTTC. Based on the CDR3 plus reference TRBV7-2 and TRBJ2-1, the full variable domain is GAGVSQSPSNKVTEKGKDVELRCDPISGHTALYWYRQSLGQGLEFLIYFQGNSAPDKSGLPSDRFSAERTGGSVSTLTIQRTQQEDSAVYLCASSFSRGEQFFGPGTRLTVL.

The CDR3 spells CASSIVTSEKLFF. As DNA, the CDR3 is TGTGCCAGTAGTATAGTGACGAGTGAAAAACTGTTTTTT. This sequence joins TRBV19 and TRBJ1-4, with no clear D. The ends were cut back, 1 base at V and 7 bases at J, with 7 bases in the middle. CDR3 length: 13 amino acids. The germline V gene encodes CDR1 LNHDA and CDR2 SQIVND (reference sequence). Using reference TRBV19 and TRBJ1-4 for the parts outside the CDR3, the full variable domain is DGGITQSPKYLFRKEGQNVTLSCEQNLNHDAMYWYRQDPGQGLRLIYYSQIVNDFQKGDIAEGYSVSREKKESFPLTVTSAQKNPTAFYLCASSIVTSEKLFFGSGTQLSVL.

This chain links TRBV7-2 with TRBJ2-7; TRBD2 aligns across 7 bases. The CDR3 length is 13 residues. V was clipped by 9 bases and J by 2 bases; unmatched bases: 7. Germline V lookup: CDR1 SGHTA, CDR2 FQGNSA. Here the CDR3 DNA reads TGTGCCAGTACGGGGGGTACCACCTACGAGCAGTACTTC. Protein sequence: CASTGGTTYEQYF.

The genes are TRBV3-1 and TRBJ2-2; D uncertain. The CDR3 has 16 amino acids. The V gene lost 3 bases and the J gene lost 0 bases, with 11 bases spanning the gap. The germline gives CDR1 LGHDT, CDR2 YNNKEL (reference sequence). In nucleotides, the CDR3 is TGTGCCAGCAGCCATGGATGGCAAACGAACACCGGGGAGCTGTTTTTT. Translating gives CASSHGWQTNTGELFF.

The V and J genes are TRBV7-2 and TRBJ2-7; 12 bases map to TRBD2. CDR3 length: 16 amino acids. The trim removed 1 base at V and 5 bases at J, leaving 6 bases unmatched. From germline, CDR1 is SGHTA and CDR2 FQGNSA. This CDR3 reads CASSLVRTSGTDEQYF. CDR3 in DNA: TGTGCCAGCAGCTTAGTTAGGACTAGCGGGACCGACGAGCAGTACTTC.

This clonotype turned up a few times. V gene TRBV30 combines with J gene TRBJ2-3, with TRBD2 matching 8 bases. Unmatched junction bases numbered 6, after V lost 4 bases and J lost 3 bases. From germline, CDR1 is GTSNPN and CDR2 SVGIG (reference sequence). There are 14 residues in the CDR3. The chain's CDR3 is CAWTKRERTDTQYF. CDR3 sequence (DNA): TGTGCCTGGACAAAGCGGGAGCGGACAGATACGCAGTATTTT.

This clonotype was picked up many times. The rearrangement links TRBV7-3 to TRBJ2-7; 8 positions match TRBD2. Germline trimming cut 5 bases from V and 7 bases from J; bases unmatched to any gene: 7. This CDR3 comprises 13 residues. Germline V gene data show CDR1 as SGHTA and CDR2 as FQGTGA. CDR3 in amino acids: CASSREAGVEQYF. The DNA for the CDR3 is TGTGCCAGCAGCCGCGAAGCGGGAGTGGAGCAGTACTTC.